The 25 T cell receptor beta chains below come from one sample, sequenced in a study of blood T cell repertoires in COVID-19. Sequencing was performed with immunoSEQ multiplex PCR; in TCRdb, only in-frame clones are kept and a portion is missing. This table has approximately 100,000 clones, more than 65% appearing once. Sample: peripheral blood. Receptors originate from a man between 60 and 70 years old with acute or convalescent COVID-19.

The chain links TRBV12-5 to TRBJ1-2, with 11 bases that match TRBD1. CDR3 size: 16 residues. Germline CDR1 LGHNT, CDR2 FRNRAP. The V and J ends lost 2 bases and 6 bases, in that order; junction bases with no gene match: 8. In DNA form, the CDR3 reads TGTGCTAGTGGTTTGTACCGGACAGGGGGCGTTCATGGCTACACCTTC. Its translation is CASGLYRTGGVHGYTF.

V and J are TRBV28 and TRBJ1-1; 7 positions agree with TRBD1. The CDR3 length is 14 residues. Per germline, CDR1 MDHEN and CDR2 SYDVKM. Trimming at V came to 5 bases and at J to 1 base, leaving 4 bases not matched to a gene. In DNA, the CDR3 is TGTGCCAGCAGTCAACAGGGGCCGAACACTGAAGCTTTCTTT. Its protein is CASSQQGPNTEAFF.

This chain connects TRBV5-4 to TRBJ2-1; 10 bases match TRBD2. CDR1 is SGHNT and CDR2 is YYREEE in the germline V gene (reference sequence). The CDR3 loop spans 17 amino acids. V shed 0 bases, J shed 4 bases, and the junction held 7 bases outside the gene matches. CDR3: CASSLERLAGAYNEQFF. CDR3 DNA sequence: TGTGCCAGCAGCTTGGAGAGGCTAGCGGGAGCTTACAATGAGCAGTTCTTC.

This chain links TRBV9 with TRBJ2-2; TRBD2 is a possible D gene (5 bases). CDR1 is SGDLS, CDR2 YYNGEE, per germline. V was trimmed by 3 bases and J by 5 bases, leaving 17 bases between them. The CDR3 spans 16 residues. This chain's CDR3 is CASSANQPGVTGELFF. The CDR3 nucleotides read TGTGCCAGCAGCGCCAATCAACCCGGGGTAACCGGGGAGCTGTTTTTT. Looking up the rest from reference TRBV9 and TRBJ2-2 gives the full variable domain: DSGVTQTPKHLITATGQRVTLRCSPRSGDLSVYWYQQSLDQGLQFLIQYYNGEERAKGNILERFSAQQFPDLHSELNLSSLELGDSALYFCASSANQPGVTGELFFGEGSRLTVL.

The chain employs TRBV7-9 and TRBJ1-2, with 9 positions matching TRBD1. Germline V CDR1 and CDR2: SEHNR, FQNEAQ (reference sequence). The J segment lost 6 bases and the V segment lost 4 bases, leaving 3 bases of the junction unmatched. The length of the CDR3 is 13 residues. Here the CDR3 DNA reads TGTGCCAGCAGCTCACAGGGGGCGCATGGCTACACCTTC. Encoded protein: CASSSQGAHGYTF.

CDR3 bases: TGTGCCAGCAGCCGGGGGGAGGGCACTGAAGCTTTCTTT. This sequence encodes CASSRGEGTEAFF. The rearrangement joins TRBV3-1 (or the pseudogene TRBV3-2) to TRBJ1-1, with D tentatively TRBD1 (5 bases). In germline, CDR1 is LGHDT, CDR2 YNNKEL (reference sequence). The CDR3 has 13 residues. V lost 4 bases and J lost 4, with 10 bases in between.

This chain's CDR3 is CASSPPRGDGQFF. CDR3 bases: TGCGCCAGCAGCCCACCCCGAGGAGATGGGCAGTTCTTC. The chain links TRBV5-1 to TRBJ2-1; D unclear. Germline V gives CDR1 SGHRS, CDR2 YFSETQ. There are 13 residues in the CDR3. Trimming removed 4 bases from V and 12 bases from J, with 17 bases in between. The complete variable domain, with remaining parts taken from reference TRBV5-1 and TRBJ2-1, reads KAGVTQTPRYLIKTRGQQVTLSCSPISGHRSVSWYQQTPGQGLQFLFEYFSETQRNKGNFPGRFSGRQFSNSRSEMNVSTLELGDSALYLCASSPPRGDGQFFGPGTRLTVL.

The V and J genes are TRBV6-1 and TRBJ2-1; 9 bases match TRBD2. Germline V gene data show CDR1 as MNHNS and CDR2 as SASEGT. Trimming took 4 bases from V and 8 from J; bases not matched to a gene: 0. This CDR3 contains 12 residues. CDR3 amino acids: CASSVAGDEQFF. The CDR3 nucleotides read TGTGCCAGCAGTGTAGCGGGAGATGAGCAGTTCTTC.

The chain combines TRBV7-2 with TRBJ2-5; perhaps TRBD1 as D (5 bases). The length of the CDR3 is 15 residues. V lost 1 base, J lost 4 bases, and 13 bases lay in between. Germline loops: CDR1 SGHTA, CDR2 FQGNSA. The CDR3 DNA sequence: TGTGCCAGCAGCTTAGTTGACAGACCCAGAGAGACCCAGTACTTC. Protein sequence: CASSLVDRPRETQYF.

The CDR3 here is CASSQRQGAVSGNTIYF. In DNA form, the CDR3 reads TGTGCCAGCAGCCAAAGACAGGGGGCCGTCTCTGGAAACACCATATATTTT. V gene TRBV14 combines with J gene TRBJ1-3, with 10 bases identical to TRBD1. CDR3 size: 17 residues. Per germline, CDR1 SGHDN and CDR2 FVKESK. V lost 2 bases and J lost 0; bases outside the gene matches: 4.

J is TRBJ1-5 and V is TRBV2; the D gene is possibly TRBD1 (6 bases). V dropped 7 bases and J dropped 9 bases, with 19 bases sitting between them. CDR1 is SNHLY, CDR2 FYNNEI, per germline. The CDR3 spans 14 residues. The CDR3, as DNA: TGTGCCAGCAAATCTCGGGAGGGGGGCCTGCCCCAGCATTTT. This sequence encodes CASKSREGGLPQHF.

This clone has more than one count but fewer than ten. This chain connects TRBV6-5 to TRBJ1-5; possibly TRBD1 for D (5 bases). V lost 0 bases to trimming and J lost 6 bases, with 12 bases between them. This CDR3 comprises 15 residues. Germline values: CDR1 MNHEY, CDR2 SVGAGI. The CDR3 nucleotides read TGTGCCAGCAGTTACTCGGCAGGGTGGTTTCAGCCCCAGCATTTT. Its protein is CASSYSAGWFQPQHF.

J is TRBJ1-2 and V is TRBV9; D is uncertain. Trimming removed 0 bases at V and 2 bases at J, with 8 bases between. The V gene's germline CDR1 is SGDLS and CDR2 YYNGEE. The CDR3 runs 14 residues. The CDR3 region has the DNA TGTGCCAGCAGCGTAGACCAGGCAAACTATGGCTACACCTTC. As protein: CASSVDQANYGYTF.

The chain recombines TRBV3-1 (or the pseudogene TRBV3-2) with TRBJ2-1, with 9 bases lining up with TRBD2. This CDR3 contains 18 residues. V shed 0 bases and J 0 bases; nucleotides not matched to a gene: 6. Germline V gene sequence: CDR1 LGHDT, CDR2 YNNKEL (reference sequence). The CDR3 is CASSQERLAGSSYNEQFF. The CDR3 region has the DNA TGTGCCAGCAGCCAAGAAAGGCTAGCGGGGAGCTCCTACAATGAGCAGTTCTTC.

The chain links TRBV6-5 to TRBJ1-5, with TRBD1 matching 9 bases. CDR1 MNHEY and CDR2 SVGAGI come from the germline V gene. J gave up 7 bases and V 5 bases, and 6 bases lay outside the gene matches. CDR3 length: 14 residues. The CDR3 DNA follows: TGTGCCAGCAGTCGAGGACAGGGGCCCCAGCCCCAGCATTTT. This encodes CASSRGQGPQPQHF.

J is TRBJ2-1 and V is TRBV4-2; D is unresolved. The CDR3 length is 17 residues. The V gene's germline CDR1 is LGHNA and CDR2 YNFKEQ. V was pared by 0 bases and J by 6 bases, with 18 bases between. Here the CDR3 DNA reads TGTGCCAGCAGCCAAGAGTTGAACCTACCCTATTCCAATGAGCAGTTCTTC. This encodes CASSQELNLPYSNEQFF.

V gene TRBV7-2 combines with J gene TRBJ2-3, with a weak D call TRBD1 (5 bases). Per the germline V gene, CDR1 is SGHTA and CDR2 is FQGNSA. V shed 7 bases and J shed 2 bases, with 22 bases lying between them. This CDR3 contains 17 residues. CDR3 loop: CASTTVLGSFVTDTQYF. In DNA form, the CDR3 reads TGTGCCAGCACGACAGTCCTGGGTTCCTTTGTCACAGATACGCAGTATTTT. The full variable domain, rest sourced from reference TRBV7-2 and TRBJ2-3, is GAGVSQSPSNKVTEKGKDVELRCDPISGHTALYWYRQSLGQGLEFLIYFQGNSAPDKSGLPSDRFSAERTGGSVSTLTIQRTQQEDSAVYLCASTTVLGSFVTDTQYFGPGTRLTVL.

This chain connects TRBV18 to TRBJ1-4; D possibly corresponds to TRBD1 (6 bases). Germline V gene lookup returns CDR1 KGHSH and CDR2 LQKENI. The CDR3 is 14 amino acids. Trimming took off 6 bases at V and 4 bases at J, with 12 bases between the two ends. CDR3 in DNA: TGTGCCAGCTCTCTCGGACAGAATAATGAAAAACTGTTTTTT. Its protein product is CASSLGQNNEKLFF.

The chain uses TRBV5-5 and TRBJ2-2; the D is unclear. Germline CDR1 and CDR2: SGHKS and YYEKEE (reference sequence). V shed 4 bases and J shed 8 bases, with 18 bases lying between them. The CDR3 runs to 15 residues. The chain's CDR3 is CASSTLQVGRGELFF. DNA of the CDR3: TGTGCCAGCAGCACGCTGCAGGTTGGAAGGGGGGAGCTGTTTTTT.

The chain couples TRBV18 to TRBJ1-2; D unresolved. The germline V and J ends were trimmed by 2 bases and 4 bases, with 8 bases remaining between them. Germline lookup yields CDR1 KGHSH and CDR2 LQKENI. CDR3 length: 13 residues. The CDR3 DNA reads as TGTGCCAGCTCACCAAGGCCAGGCTATGGCTACACCTTC. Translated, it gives CASSPRPGYGYTF.

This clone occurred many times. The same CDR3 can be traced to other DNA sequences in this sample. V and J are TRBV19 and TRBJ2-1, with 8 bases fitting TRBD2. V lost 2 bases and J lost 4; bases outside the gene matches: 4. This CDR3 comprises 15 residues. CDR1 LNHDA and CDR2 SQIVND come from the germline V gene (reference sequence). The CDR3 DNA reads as TGTGCCAGTAGTATAACTAGCGGAGCATACAATGAGCAGTTCTTC. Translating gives CASSITSGAYNEQFF.

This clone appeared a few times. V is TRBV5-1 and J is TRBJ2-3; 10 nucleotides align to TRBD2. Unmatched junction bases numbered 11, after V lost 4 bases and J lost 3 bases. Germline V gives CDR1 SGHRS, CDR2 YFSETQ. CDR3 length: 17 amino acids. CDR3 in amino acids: CASSRWASGSSTDTQYF. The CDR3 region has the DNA TGCGCCAGCAGCCGCTGGGCTAGCGGGAGTAGTACAGATACGCAGTATTTT.

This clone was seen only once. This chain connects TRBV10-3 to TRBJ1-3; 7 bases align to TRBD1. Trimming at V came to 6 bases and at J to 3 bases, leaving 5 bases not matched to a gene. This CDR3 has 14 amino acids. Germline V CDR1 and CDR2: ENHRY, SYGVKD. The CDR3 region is CAIRNDRVGNTIYF. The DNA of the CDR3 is TGTGCCATCAGGAACGACAGGGTTGGAAACACCATATATTTT.

The CDR3 here is CASGRGKPNEQFF. The CDR3 DNA reads as TGTGCCAGCGGGCGGGGGAAGCCCAATGAGCAGTTCTTC. J is TRBJ2-1 and V is TRBV7-3; 7 bases align to TRBD2. The ends lost 8 bases at V and 6 bases at J; junction bases unmatched: 7. The CDR3 extends over 13 amino acids. Germline-derived CDR1 and CDR2 are SGHTA and FQGTGA.

Here the CDR3 reads CASSGGGAHSYEQYF. DNA for the CDR3: TGTGCCAGCAGCGGAGGGGGGGCCCACTCCTACGAGCAGTACTTC. This chain connects TRBV28 to TRBJ2-7; D is perhaps TRBD2 (7 bases). This CDR3 region has 15 residues. V was trimmed by 6 bases and J by 0 bases, leaving 15 bases between them. CDR1 MDHEN and CDR2 SYDVKM come from the germline V gene.